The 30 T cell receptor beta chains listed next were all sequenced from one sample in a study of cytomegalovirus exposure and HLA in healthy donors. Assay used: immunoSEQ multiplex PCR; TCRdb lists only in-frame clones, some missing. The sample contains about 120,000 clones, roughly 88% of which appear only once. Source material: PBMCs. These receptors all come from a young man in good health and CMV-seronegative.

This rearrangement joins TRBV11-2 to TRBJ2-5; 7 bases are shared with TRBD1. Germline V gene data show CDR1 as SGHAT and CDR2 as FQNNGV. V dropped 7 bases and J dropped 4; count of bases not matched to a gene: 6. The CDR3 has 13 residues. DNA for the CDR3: TGTGCCAGCACCAACAACAGGGGAGAGACCCAGTACTTC. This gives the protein CASTNNRGETQYF.

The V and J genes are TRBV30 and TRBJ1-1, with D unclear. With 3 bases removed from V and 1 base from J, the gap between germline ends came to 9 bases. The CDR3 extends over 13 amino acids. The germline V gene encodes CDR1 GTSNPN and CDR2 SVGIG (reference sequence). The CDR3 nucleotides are TGTGCCTGGAGGAGGAGCACGAACACTGAAGCTTTCTTT. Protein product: CAWRRSTNTEAFF.

The CDR3 loop reads CASSGQVGNEQFF. CDR3 nucleotide sequence: TGTGCCAGCAGCGGACAGGTGGGAAATGAGCAGTTCTTC. The chain combines TRBV7-9 with TRBJ2-1; 7 bases are a match to TRBD1. Germline assignment: CDR1 SEHNR and CDR2 FQNEAQ (reference sequence). The V and J ends lost 5 bases and 7 bases, in that order; junction bases with no gene match: 5. The CDR3 spans 13 residues.

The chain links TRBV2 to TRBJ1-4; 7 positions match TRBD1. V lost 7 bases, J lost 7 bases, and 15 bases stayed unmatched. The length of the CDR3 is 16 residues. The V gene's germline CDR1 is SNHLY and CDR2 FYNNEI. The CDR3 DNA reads TGTGCCAGCAAAGGGAACAGGGGTTTCTTTGGTGAAAAACTGTTTTTT. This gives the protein CASKGNRGFFGEKLFF.

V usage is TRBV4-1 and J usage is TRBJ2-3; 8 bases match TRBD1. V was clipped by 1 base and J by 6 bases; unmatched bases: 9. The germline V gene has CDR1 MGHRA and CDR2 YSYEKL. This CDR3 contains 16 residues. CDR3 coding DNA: TGCGCCAGCAGCCAAGCGTCCGACAGGGGTTGGGATACGCAGTATTTT. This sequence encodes CASSQASDRGWDTQYF.

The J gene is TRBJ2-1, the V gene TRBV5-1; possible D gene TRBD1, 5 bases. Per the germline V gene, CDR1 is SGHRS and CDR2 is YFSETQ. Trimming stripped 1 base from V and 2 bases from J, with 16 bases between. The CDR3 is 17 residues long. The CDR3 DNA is TGCGCCAGCAGCTTGCAGTCAGGGCCAGGCACCTACAATGAGCAGTTCTTC. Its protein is CASSLQSGPGTYNEQFF. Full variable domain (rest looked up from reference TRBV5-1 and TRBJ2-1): KAGVTQTPRYLIKTRGQQVTLSCSPISGHRSVSWYQQTPGQGLQFLFEYFSETQRNKGNFPGRFSGRQFSNSRSEMNVSTLELGDSALYLCASSLQSGPGTYNEQFFGPGTRLTVL.

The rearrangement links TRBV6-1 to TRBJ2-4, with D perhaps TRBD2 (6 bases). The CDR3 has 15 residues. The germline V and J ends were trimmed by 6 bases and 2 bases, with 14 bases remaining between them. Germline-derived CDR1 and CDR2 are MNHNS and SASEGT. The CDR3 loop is CASSGTLESKNIQYF. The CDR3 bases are TGTGCCAGCAGCGGGACTTTGGAGTCCAAAAACATTCAGTACTTC.

CDR3 bases: TGTGCCAGCAGCCTGACTAGCGGGTCCTACAATGAGCAGTTCTTC. Amino acid sequence: CASSLTSGSYNEQFF. This rearrangement joins TRBV14 to TRBJ2-1, with 10 bases that match TRBD2. The CDR3 is 15 residues long. With 4 bases clipped from V and 1 base from J, the junction kept 1 base outside the gene matches. In germline, CDR1 is SGHDN, CDR2 FVKESK. The variable domain in full, completed from reference TRBV14 and TRBJ2-1, reads EAGVTQFPSHSVIEKGQTVTLRCDPISGHDNLYWYRRVMGKEIKFLLHFVKESKQDESGMPNNRFLAERTGGTYSTLKVQPAELEDSGVYFCASSLTSGSYNEQFFGPGTRLTVL.

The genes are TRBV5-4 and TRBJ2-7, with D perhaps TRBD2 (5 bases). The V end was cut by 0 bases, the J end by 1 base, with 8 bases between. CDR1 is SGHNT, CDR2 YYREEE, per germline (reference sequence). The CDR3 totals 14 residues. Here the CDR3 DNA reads TGTGCCAGCAGCTTGGCTAGCATGTCCTACGAGCAGTACTTC. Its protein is CASSLASMSYEQYF.

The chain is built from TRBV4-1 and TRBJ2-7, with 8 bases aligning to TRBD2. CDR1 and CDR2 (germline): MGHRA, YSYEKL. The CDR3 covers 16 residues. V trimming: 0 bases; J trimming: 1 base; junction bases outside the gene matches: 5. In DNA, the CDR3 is TGCGCCAGCAGCCAAGATCGAGCGGGAGCGTCCTACGAGCAGTACTTC. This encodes CASSQDRAGASYEQYF.

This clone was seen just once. CDR3 protein: CSAHPASGTSGDNEQFF. In DNA, the CDR3 is TGCAGCGCCCATCCCGCGTCCGGGACTAGCGGGGACAATGAGCAGTTCTTC. This chain links TRBV29-1 with TRBJ2-1, with 13 positions matching TRBD2. Germline V gene lookup returns CDR1 SQVTM and CDR2 ANQGSEA. The V segment lost 7 bases and the J segment 5 bases; nucleotides outside the gene matches: 14. The CDR3 runs to 17 residues.

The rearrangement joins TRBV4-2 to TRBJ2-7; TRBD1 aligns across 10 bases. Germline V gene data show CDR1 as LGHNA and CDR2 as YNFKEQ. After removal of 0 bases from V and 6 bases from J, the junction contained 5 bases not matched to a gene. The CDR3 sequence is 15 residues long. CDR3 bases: TGTGCCAGCAGCCAAGATGAGACAGGGGGCTCCGAGCAGTACTTC. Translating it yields CASSQDETGGSEQYF.

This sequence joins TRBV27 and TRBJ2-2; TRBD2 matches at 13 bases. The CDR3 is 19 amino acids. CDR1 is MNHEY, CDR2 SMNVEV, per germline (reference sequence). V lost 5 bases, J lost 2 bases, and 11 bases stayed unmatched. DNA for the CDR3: TGTGCCAGCAGTCGACCCCGGGGGACTAGCGGGATTAACACCGGGGAGCTGTTTTTT. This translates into CASSRPRGTSGINTGELFF.

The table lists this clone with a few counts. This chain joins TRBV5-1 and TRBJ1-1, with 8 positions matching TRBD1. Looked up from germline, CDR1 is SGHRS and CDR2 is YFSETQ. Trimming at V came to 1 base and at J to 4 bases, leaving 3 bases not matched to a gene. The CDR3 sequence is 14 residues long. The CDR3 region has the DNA TGCGCCAGCAGCTTGTACGACAGGGGCACTGAAGCTTTCTTT. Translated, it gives CASSLYDRGTEAFF.

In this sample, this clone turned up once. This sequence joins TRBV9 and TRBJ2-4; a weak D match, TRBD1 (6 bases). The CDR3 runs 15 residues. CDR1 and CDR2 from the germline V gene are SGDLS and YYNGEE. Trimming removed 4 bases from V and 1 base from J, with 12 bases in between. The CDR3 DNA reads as TGTGCCAGCAGCATCAATACAGGGGCCAAAAACATTCAGTACTTC. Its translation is CASSINTGAKNIQYF.

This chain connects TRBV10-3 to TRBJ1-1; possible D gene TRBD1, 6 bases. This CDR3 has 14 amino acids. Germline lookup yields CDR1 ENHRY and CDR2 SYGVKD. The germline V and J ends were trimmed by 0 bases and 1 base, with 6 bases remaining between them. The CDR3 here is CAISESGGNTEAFF. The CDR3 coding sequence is TGTGCCATCAGTGAGTCAGGGGGGAACACTGAAGCTTTCTTT.

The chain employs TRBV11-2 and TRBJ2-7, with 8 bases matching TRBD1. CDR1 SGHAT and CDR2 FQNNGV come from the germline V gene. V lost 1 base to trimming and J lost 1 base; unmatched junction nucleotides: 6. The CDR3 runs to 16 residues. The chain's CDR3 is CASSLAPGQASYEQYF. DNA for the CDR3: TGTGCCAGCAGCTTAGCCCCGGGACAGGCTTCCTACGAGCAGTACTTC.

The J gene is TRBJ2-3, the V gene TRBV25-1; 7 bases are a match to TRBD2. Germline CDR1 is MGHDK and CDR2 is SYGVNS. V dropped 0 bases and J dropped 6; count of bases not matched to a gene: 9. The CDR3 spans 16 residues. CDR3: CASSEYWTAGADTQYF. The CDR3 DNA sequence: TGTGCCAGCAGTGAATATTGGACCGCGGGAGCGGATACGCAGTATTTT.

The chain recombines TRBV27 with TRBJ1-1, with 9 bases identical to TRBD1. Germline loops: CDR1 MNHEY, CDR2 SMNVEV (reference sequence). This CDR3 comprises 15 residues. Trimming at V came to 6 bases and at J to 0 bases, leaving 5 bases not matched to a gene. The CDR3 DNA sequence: TGTGCCAGCAGCAGACAGGGGGGGATGAACACTGAAGCTTTCTTT. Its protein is CASSRQGGMNTEAFF.

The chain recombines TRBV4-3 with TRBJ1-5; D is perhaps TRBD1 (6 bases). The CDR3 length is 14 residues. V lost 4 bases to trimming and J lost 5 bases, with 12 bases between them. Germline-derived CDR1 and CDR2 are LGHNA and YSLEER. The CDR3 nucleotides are TGCGCCAGCAGCCGAAACAGGGTTGATCAGCCCCAGCATTTT. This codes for CASSRNRVDQPQHF.

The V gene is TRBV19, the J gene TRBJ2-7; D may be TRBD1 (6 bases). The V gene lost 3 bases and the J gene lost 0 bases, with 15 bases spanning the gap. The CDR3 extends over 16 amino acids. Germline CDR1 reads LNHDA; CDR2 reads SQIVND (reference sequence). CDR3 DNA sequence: TGTGCCAGTAGTATGGGGGCCCCGCAGTTCTCCTACGAGCAGTACTTC. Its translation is CASSMGAPQFSYEQYF.

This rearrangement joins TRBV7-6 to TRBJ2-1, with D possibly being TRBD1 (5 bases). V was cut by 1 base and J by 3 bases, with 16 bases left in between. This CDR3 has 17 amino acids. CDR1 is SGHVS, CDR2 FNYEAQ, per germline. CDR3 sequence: CASSLVLRGRDYNEQFF. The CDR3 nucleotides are TGTGCCAGCAGCTTAGTTTTAAGGGGCAGGGACTACAATGAGCAGTTCTTC.

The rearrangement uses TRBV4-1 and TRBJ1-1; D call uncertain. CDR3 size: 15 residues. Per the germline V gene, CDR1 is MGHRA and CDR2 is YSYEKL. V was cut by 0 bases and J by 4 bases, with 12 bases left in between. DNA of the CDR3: TGCGCCAGCAGCCAAGAGGTCCGAGCGGGCACTGAAGCTTTCTTT. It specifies CASSQEVRAGTEAFF.

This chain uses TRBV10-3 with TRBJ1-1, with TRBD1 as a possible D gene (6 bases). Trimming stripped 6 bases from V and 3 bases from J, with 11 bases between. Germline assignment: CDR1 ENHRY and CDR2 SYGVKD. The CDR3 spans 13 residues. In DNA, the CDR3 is TGTGCCATCAGGCGCGAGGGGGACACTGAAGCTTTCTTT. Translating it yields CAIRREGDTEAFF.

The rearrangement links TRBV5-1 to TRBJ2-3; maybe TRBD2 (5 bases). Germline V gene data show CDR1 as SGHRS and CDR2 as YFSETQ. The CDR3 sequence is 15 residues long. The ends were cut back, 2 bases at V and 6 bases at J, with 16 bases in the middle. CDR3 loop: CASSLGKLLGDTQYF. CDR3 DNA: TGCGCCAGCAGCTTAGGTAAACTACTAGGGGATACGCAGTATTTT.

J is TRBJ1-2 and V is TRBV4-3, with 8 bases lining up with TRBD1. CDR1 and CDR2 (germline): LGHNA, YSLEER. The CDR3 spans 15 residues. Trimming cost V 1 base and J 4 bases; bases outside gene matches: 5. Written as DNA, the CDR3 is TGCGCCAGCAGCCAAGTCTCGGACAGGGTCTATGGCTACACCTTC. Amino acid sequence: CASSQVSDRVYGYTF.

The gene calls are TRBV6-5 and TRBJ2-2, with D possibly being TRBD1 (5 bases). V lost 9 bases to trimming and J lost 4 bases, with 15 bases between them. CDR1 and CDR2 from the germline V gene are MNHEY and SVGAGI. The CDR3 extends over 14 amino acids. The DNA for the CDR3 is TGTGCCAGTCGTGGGGCTCCCCGCACCGGGGAGCTGTTTTTT. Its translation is CASRGAPRTGELFF.

The DNA of the CDR3 is TGCGCCAGCAGCCCGACTAGCGGGGCCTACAATGAGCAGTTCTTC. This encodes CASSPTSGAYNEQFF. V and J are TRBV5-1 and TRBJ2-1; TRBD2 matches at 11 bases. After removal of 4 bases from V and 2 bases from J, the junction contained 2 bases not matched to a gene. Germline loops: CDR1 SGHRS, CDR2 YFSETQ. This CDR3 contains 15 residues.

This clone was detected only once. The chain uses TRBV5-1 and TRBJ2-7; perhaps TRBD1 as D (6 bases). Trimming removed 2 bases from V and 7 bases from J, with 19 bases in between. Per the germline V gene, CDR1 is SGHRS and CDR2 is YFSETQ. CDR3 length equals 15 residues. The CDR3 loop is CASSFLQGGSGEQYF. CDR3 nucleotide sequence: TGCGCCAGCAGCTTCTTACAGGGTGGATCTGGGGAGCAGTACTTC.

CDR3 protein: CASSTGKGYEQYF. CDR3 in DNA: TGTGCCAGCAGCACAGGGAAAGGCTACGAGCAGTACTTC. V and J are TRBV11-3 and TRBJ2-7, with D possibly being TRBD1 (6 bases). Germline values: CDR1 SGHNT, CDR2 YENEEA. The V end lost 5 bases, the J end lost 3 bases, and 11 bases lay between the germline ends. The CDR3 length is 13 residues.